Following are 13 T cell receptor beta chains from one sample sequenced in a study of T cell responses to AZD1222 COVID-19 vaccine (dated by TCRdb to about 2021). The library relied on the immunoSEQ multiplex PCR assay. Imported from immuneACCESS, the table was reduced by TCRdb to in-frame sequences with V and J called. These copies leave out some clones; in studies compared against another copy, an unresolved V gene accounts for under half, and the cause of the remainder is not known. The sample data list around 99,000 clones, and around 89% of these were observed just once. The top ten clones comprise roughly 7% of the sample. The sample's time point label is to be understood as: baseline before first vaccination. This material consisted of peripheral blood, taken on day 0 of AZD1222 vaccination. The receptor source for this set is an adult in good health.

The CDR3 DNA sequence: TGTGCCAGCTCACCCCTAGGGGTAGCGGAACCTGACTATGGCTACACCTTC. Protein: CASSPLGVAEPDYGYTF. The V gene is TRBV18, the J gene TRBJ1-2, with D possibly TRBD1 on 5 matching bases. Between the trimmed V and J ends, which lost 3 bases and 3 bases, there was a span of 20 bases. Per the germline V gene, CDR1 is KGHSH and CDR2 is LQKENI. The length of the CDR3 is 17 residues.

The gene calls are TRBV2 and TRBJ1-2; perhaps TRBD1 as D (6 bases). The germline V and J ends were trimmed by 3 bases and 5 bases, with 22 bases remaining between them. CDR1 is SNHLY, CDR2 FYNNEI, per germline. This CDR3 contains 17 residues. In DNA, the CDR3 is TGTGCCAGCAGTGATTTAAAGGACAGCAAAGACGATTATGGCTACACCTTC. It codes for CASSDLKDSKDDYGYTF.

This rearrangement joins TRBV5-1 to TRBJ1-2; D possibly corresponds to TRBD1 (5 bases). The germline V and J ends were trimmed by 8 bases and 4 bases, with 15 bases remaining between them. Per the germline V gene, CDR1 is SGHRS and CDR2 is YFSETQ. The CDR3 is made up of 13 amino acids. CDR3 region: CASSTEGSYGYTF. CDR3 DNA: TGCGCCAGTAGTACTGAGGGGTCCTATGGCTACACCTTC.

The gene calls are TRBV11-1 and TRBJ2-5; D is uncertain. Germline V gives CDR1 SGHAT, CDR2 FQDESV (reference sequence). Trimming took off 1 base at V and 5 bases at J, with 8 bases between the two ends. CDR3 length equals 13 residues. The CDR3 sequence is CASSLDLVETQYF. CDR3 nucleotides: TGTGCCAGCAGCTTAGATTTGGTGGAGACCCAGTACTTC.

The rearrangement links TRBV6-2 or TRBV6-3 to TRBJ1-5; 9 bases line up with TRBD1. CDR1 is MNHEY and CDR2 is SVGEGT in the germline V gene. Trimming at V came to 2 bases and at J to 6 bases, leaving 5 bases not matched to a gene. This CDR3 spans 15 amino acids. The DNA of the CDR3 is TGTGCCAGCAGTTACACCGGGACAGGGACTCAGCCCCAGCATTTT. Its translation: CASSYTGTGTQPQHF.

The chain uses TRBV4-2 and TRBJ2-3; TRBD2 agrees at 12 bases. This CDR3 contains 21 residues. Germline V lookup: CDR1 LGHNA, CDR2 YNFKEQ. Trimming at V came to 1 base and at J to 0 bases, leaving 14 bases not matched to a gene. CDR3 sequence (DNA): TGTGCCAGCAGCCAAGGACTAGCGGGAGACGAGTCGTGGATTAGCACAGATACGCAGTATTTT. This translates into CASSQGLAGDESWISTDTQYF.

This clone was observed a single time. This chain uses TRBV7-9 with TRBJ1-6; D call uncertain. The V gene's germline CDR1 is SEHNR and CDR2 FQNEAQ (reference sequence). Trimming removed 3 bases from V and 7 bases from J, with 10 bases in between. This CDR3 comprises 14 residues. CDR3 DNA: TGTGCCAGCAGCTTCGAGGTGGAGAATTCACCCCTCCACTTT. It yields the protein CASSFEVENSPLHF.

The chain links TRBV18 to TRBJ2-3; D possibly corresponds to TRBD2 (6 bases). This CDR3 contains 14 residues. V dropped 10 bases and J dropped 0 bases, with 14 bases sitting between them. The V gene's germline CDR1 is KGHSH and CDR2 LQKENI. CDR3 in DNA: TGTGCCACCATGGAGGGGTCTAGCACAGATACGCAGTATTTT. It yields the protein CATMEGSSTDTQYF.

V and J are TRBV18 and TRBJ2-7; 11 bases are a match to TRBD1. Germline CDR1 and CDR2: KGHSH and LQKENI. Losses at the gene ends were 3 bases for V and 2 bases for J; bases not matched to a gene: 9. CDR3 length equals 17 residues. The CDR3 sequence is CASSPLLPGQGAYEQYF. The CDR3 bases are TGTGCCAGCTCACCTCTTCTCCCGGGACAGGGGGCCTACGAGCAGTACTTC.

The chain has TRBV3-1 (or the pseudogene TRBV3-2) and TRBJ2-1; 7 bases match TRBD1. Trimming removed 4 bases from V and 4 bases from J; junction bases left unmatched: 7. The CDR3 consists of 15 residues. Germline lookup yields CDR1 LGHDT and CDR2 YNNKEL (reference sequence). CDR3 protein: CASSLPGQSYNEQFF. CDR3 bases: TGTGCCAGCAGCCTTCCGGGACAGTCATACAATGAGCAGTTCTTC.

This chain joins TRBV27 and TRBJ2-5; 14 nucleotides align to TRBD2. V shed 5 bases and J 3 bases; nucleotides not matched to a gene: 8. The CDR3 has 17 residues. Germline V CDR1 and CDR2: MNHEY, SMNVEV (reference sequence). The CDR3 spells CASSPWTSGRREETQYF. CDR3 nucleotides: TGTGCCAGCAGTCCGTGGACTAGCGGGAGGAGGGAAGAGACCCAGTACTTC.

This clone has a handful of counts. V and J are TRBV6-1 and TRBJ1-6; D is unclear. Germline-derived CDR1 and CDR2 are MNHNS and SASEGT. The CDR3 spans 17 residues. V dropped 0 bases and J dropped 2 bases, with 11 bases sitting between them. The DNA for the CDR3 is TGTGCCAGCAGTGAAGCGCCGCCAGCTGCCTATAATTCACCCCTCCACTTT. This encodes CASSEAPPAAYNSPLHF.

V gene TRBV21-1 combines with J gene TRBJ1-1. TRBV21-1 is flagged as a pseudogene. This CDR3 region has 12 residues. CDR3 loop: CASCPRALEAFF. The CDR3 DNA reads TGTGCCAGCTGCCCCCGGGCCCTTGAAGCTTTCTTT.